Only one count was recorded for the clone carrying this TCR beta chain. The assay used deep level. The repertoire was sequenced with immunoSEQ multiplex PCR; TCRdb's copy has only in-frame clones and lacks some. Among about 340,000 clones listed, around 70% were seen once. Germline V lookup: CDR1 SGDLS, CDR2 YYNGEE. V was trimmed by 0 bases and J by 2 bases, leaving 12 bases between them. This CDR3 has 15 amino acids. The sample is drawn from a study of shared clonotypes between healthy human individuals. The sequence derives from a man aged 25 to 45 in good health. Input material: memory CD4+ T cells sorted from blood. Subset specified: CD45RA-negative fraction. The rearrangement uses TRBV9 and TRBJ2-7, with D unresolved. The CDR3: CASSVGPQKAYEQYF. The CDR3 region has the DNA TGTGCCAGCAGCGTAGGTCCACAAAAAGCCTACGAGCAGTACTTC.